The 26 T cell receptor beta chains reported below all come from one sample, sequenced in a study of CD8+CD57+ T cells in acquired aplastic anemia. Profiles of TCR beta VDJ and CDR3 were generated from a genomic DNA template. A single record per CDR3 protein comes from TCRdb applying MiXCR to the reads. The table lists approximately 81,000 distinct CDR3 sequences, approximately 45% of them singletons. Sequencing used sorted CD4+, CD8+, or CD8+CD57+ T cells (not recorded which) from PBMCs. Receptor source: a human donor in good health, serving as a control.

This chain uses TRBV7-2 with TRBJ2-5, with 9 bases identical to TRBD1. In germline, CDR1 is SGHTA, CDR2 FQGNSA. The CDR3 spans 15 residues. Trimming took 5 bases from V and 4 from J; bases not matched to a gene: 8. The CDR3 protein is CASSRGTGRIETQYF. In DNA, the CDR3 is TGTGCCAGCAGCAGAGGGACAGGGCGTATAGAGACCCAGTACTTC.

J is TRBJ2-1 and V is TRBV2; D is perhaps TRBD1 (7 bases). CDR1 and CDR2 (germline): SNHLY, FYNNEI. There are 13 residues in the CDR3. V was shortened by 11 bases and J by 4 bases, with 15 bases between the two germline ends. The CDR3 here is CAGLTGTYNEQFF. The CDR3 DNA follows: TGTGCCGGCCTGACAGGGACTTACAATGAGCAGTTCTTC.

The chain links TRBV5-1 to TRBJ1-2; 8 bases match TRBD1. Germline V gene data show CDR1 as SGHRS and CDR2 as YFSETQ. With V trimmed by 3 bases and J by 3 bases, 16 bases remained unmatched. The length of the CDR3 is 18 residues. The CDR3 DNA is TGCGCCAGCAGCTCTACCCCGGGACAGGCGCTGAGAGACTATGGCTACACCTTC. It is translated as CASSSTPGQALRDYGYTF.

This clonotype came up many times. This chain connects TRBV4-2 to TRBJ2-7, with D possibly matching TRBD2 (5 bases). The germline V and J ends were trimmed by 0 bases and 1 base, with 10 bases remaining between them. The CDR3 runs to 15 residues. Germline CDR1 LGHNA, CDR2 YNFKEQ. This CDR3 is CASSQEEGQSYEQYF. CDR3 nucleotide sequence: TGTGCCAGCAGCCAAGAAGAGGGTCAATCCTACGAGCAGTACTTC.

The V and J genes are TRBV7-9 and TRBJ2-5, with a possible D match to TRBD1 (5 bases). CDR3 size: 15 residues. V shed 6 bases and J shed 5 bases, with 19 bases lying between them. From germline, CDR1 is SEHNR and CDR2 FQNEAQ (reference sequence). The CDR3 sequence is CASRRTETEGETQYF. The DNA for the CDR3 is TGTGCCAGCAGACGCACCGAGACAGAAGGCGAGACCCAGTACTTC. Combining the CDR3 with reference TRBV7-9 and TRBJ2-5 gives the whole variable domain DTGVSQNPRHKITKRGQNVTFRCDPISEHNRLYWYRQTLGQGPEFLTYFQNEAQLEKSRLLSDRFSAERPKGSFSTLEIQRTEQGDSAMYLCASRRTETEGETQYFGPGTRLLVL.

The chain carries TRBV2 and TRBJ1-6; 9 positions agree with TRBD1. Trimming at V came to 5 bases and at J to 8 bases, leaving 7 bases not matched to a gene. Germline CDR1 SNHLY, CDR2 FYNNEI. The CDR3 has 15 residues. The CDR3, as DNA: TGTGCCAGCAGTAGGTCGGGACAGGGTGATTCACCCCTCCACTTT. It is translated as CASSRSGQGDSPLHF.

The chain recombines TRBV5-1 with TRBJ2-1; no definite D call. Germline assignment: CDR1 SGHRS and CDR2 YFSETQ. The germline V and J ends were trimmed by 4 bases and 2 bases, with 7 bases remaining between them. This CDR3 region has 13 residues. Here the CDR3 DNA reads TGCGCCAGCAGCCTGGACGCCTACAATGAGCAGTTCTTC. Translated: CASSLDAYNEQFF.

This clonotype was seen many times. V usage is TRBV9 and J usage is TRBJ1-2; tentatively, D is TRBD1 (6 bases). This CDR3 spans 16 amino acids. V was pared by 1 base and J by 8 bases, with 21 bases between. Germline V gives CDR1 SGDLS, CDR2 YYNGEE. CDR3 protein: CASSVQDRLSSYGYTF. For the CDR3, the DNA is TGTGCCAGCAGCGTACAGGACAGACTTTCTTCCTACGGCTACACCTTC.

This clonotype was observed a handful of times. The junction shows a germline mismatch at one end, possibly a read error. This chain connects TRBV29-1 to TRBJ1-1; unclear D gene. CDR1 SQVTM and CDR2 ANQGSEA come from the germline V gene. The CDR3 spans 15 residues. The CDR3 nucleotides are TGCAGCGGATGGATAGGCAATGCTATGAACACTGAGGCTTTCTTT. It encodes CSGWIGNAMNTEAFF.

To note about this clonotype: A read error may account for a junction end that differs from germline. J is TRBJ1-2 and V is TRBV20-1; no firm D call. The CDR3 has 13 residues. Germline assignment: CDR1 DFQATT and CDR2 SNEGSKA (reference sequence). The CDR3 here is CRARDLANYGYTF. The CDR3 bases are TGCCGTGCCAGAGATCTAGCCAACTATGGCTACACCTTC.

In its sample, this clonotype was seen many times. This chain uses TRBV15 with TRBJ2-5; D is unresolved. The CDR3 consists of 15 residues. The V end lost 0 bases, the J end lost 5 bases, and 13 bases lay between the germline ends. The germline V gene encodes CDR1 LNHNV and CDR2 YYDKDF (reference sequence). The CDR3 coding sequence is TGTGCCACCAGCAGAGAACCGGTCTGGTGGGAGACCCAGTACTTC. Translation: CATSREPVWWETQYF.

This clonotype was recorded at least ten times. The chain uses TRBV20-1 and TRBJ2-7; 12 bases are shared with TRBD2. In germline, CDR1 is DFQATT, CDR2 SNEGSKA (reference sequence). The CDR3 covers 14 residues. The ends lost 6 bases at V and 4 bases at J; junction bases unmatched: 7. This CDR3 is CSASTSGSWYEQYF. CDR3 coding DNA: TGCAGTGCCTCGACTAGCGGGAGTTGGTACGAGCAGTACTTC.

Points on this clonotype: One end of the junction varies from germline; a read error may be responsible. This chain links TRBV12-3 or TRBV12-4 with TRBJ1-3; perhaps TRBD1 as D (5 bases). The CDR3 contains 14 residues. CDR3 residues: CVSSPGVEGNTIYF. CDR3 in DNA: TGTGTCAGCAGCCCGGGGGTGGAGGGAAACACCATATATTTT.

The V and J genes are TRBV24-1 and TRBJ2-2; possible D gene TRBD1, 5 bases. CDR3 length: 19 residues. Trimming took off 4 bases at V and 0 bases at J, with 20 bases between the two ends. Per germline, CDR1 KGHDR and CDR2 SFDVKD. CDR3 nucleotides: TGTGCCACCAGTGAGCCTGGTCCCCAGGGCTGTGCGAACACCGGGGAGCTGTTTTTT. It specifies CATSEPGPQGCANTGELFF.

This clonotype has more than one count but fewer than ten. This chain uses TRBV27 with TRBJ2-1, with TRBD2 matching 11 bases. V lost 5 bases, J lost 6 bases, and 6 bases stayed unmatched. CDR1 MNHEY and CDR2 SMNVEV come from the germline V gene (reference sequence). The CDR3 has 15 amino acids. This chain's CDR3 is CASSPGTSGSNEQFF. DNA for the CDR3: TGTGCCAGCAGTCCGGGGACTAGCGGTTCCAATGAGCAGTTCTTC.

A few counts support this clonotype. A read error may explain this, as a much larger clone is one base away. The chain uses TRBV20-1 and TRBJ2-7; D is perhaps TRBD2 (5 bases). V shed 6 bases and J shed 5 bases, with 20 bases lying between them. The CDR3 spans 14 residues. Germline V gene data show CDR1 as DFQATT and CDR2 as SNEGSKA (reference sequence). CDR3 nucleotides: TGCAGTGCCCCTCTCTCCGGGGAAAGGAACGAGCAGTACTTC. Protein sequence: CSAPLSGERNEQYF.

The genes are TRBV9 and TRBJ1-2, with D hard to call. Germline V gene sequence: CDR1 SGDLS, CDR2 YYNGEE. The CDR3 has 10 residues. Written as DNA, the CDR3 is TGTGTCAGGCTAGCGGAGGGCTACACCTTC. It is translated as CVRLAEGYTF.

V usage is TRBV29-1 and J usage is TRBJ1-2; D not certain. V shed 7 bases and J shed 4 bases, with 10 bases lying between them. Germline V gene data show CDR1 as SQVTM and CDR2 as ANQGSEA. There are 11 residues in the CDR3. Here the CDR3 reads CSASASYGYTF. CDR3 DNA: TGCAGCGCCTCGGCCAGCTATGGCTACACCTTC.

This clonotype occurred many times. V usage is TRBV7-8 and J usage is TRBJ2-7; D might be TRBD2 (5 bases). There are 14 residues in the CDR3. V was pared by 1 base and J by 1 base, with 8 bases between. Germline V gene data show CDR1 as SGHVS and CDR2 as FQNEAQ. The CDR3 nucleotides are TGTGCCAGCAGCTTAGAGGGAGTTTCCTACGAGCAGTACTTC. It is translated as CASSLEGVSYEQYF. Variable domain in full (rest from reference TRBV7-8 and TRBJ2-7): GAGVSQSPRYKVAKRGQDVALRCDPISGHVSLFWYQQALGQGPEFLTYFQNEAQLDKSGLPSDRFFAERPEGSVSTLKIQRTQQEDSAVYLCASSLEGVSYEQYFGPGTRLTVT.

V gene TRBV15 combines with J gene TRBJ2-5; unclear D gene. The CDR3 sequence is 13 residues long. Trimming took 3 bases from V and 3 from J, leaving 8 bases between them. The germline V gene encodes CDR1 LNHNV and CDR2 YYDKDF (reference sequence). The CDR3 nucleotides are TGTGCCACCAGCAGGACCCTGAAAGAGACCCAGTACTTC. This gives the protein CATSRTLKETQYF.

This clonotype was observed at least ten times. The chain carries TRBV20-1 and TRBJ2-7; D tentatively reads TRBD1 or TRBD2 (5 bases each). Trimming pared 0 bases from V and 3 bases from J, leaving 12 bases between. Germline values: CDR1 DFQATT, CDR2 SNEGSKA (reference sequence). This CDR3 has 14 residues. In nucleotides, the CDR3 is TGCAGTGCTAGAGATAGGGACGGTGGCTACGAGCAGTACTTC. Protein: CSARDRDGGYEQYF.

This clonotype was observed a handful of times. The V gene is TRBV11-2, the J gene TRBJ2-5; 10 positions match TRBD2. The CDR3 totals 16 residues. Germline V gene lookup returns CDR1 SGHAT and CDR2 FQNNGV. With V trimmed by 4 bases and J by 3 bases, 8 bases remained unmatched. This CDR3 is CASSSLAGDGEETQYF. The CDR3 DNA follows: TGTGCCAGCAGCTCCCTAGCGGGGGATGGGGAAGAGACCCAGTACTTC.

This clonotype was seen only a few times. The chain has TRBV6-2 or TRBV6-3 and TRBJ2-1; 9 positions agree with TRBD1. CDR1 is MNHEY, CDR2 SVGEGT, per germline. The CDR3 extends over 13 amino acids. J gave up 9 bases and V 8 bases, and 8 bases lay outside the gene matches. Written as DNA, the CDR3 is TGTGCCAGCGGGGACAGGGAATCGCGTGAGCAGTTCTTC. Translated, it gives CASGDRESREQFF.

The gene calls are TRBV11-2 and TRBJ2-3, with D possibly being TRBD2 (5 bases). V was pared by 2 bases and J by 6 bases, with 18 bases between. Germline CDR1 is SGHAT and CDR2 is FQNNGV. This CDR3 has 16 amino acids. CDR3 nucleotides: TGTGCCAGCAGCTTAAACGGGGTCCATGGTGGGGATACGCAGTATTTT. Amino acids: CASSLNGVHGGDTQYF.

Here the CDR3 DNA reads TGTGCCAGCAGCCACCCAGGGGCTAGCGGACAAGAGACCCAGTACTTC. Encoded protein: CASSHPGASGQETQYF. This chain joins TRBV7-9 and TRBJ2-5; TRBD2 might be the D (7 bases). The V gene lost 5 bases and the J gene lost 2 bases, with 18 bases spanning the gap. This CDR3 comprises 16 residues. CDR1 SEHNR and CDR2 FQNEAQ come from the germline V gene (reference sequence).

This clonotype was detected ten times or more. V is TRBV15 and J is TRBJ1-1, with a weak D call TRBD1 (5 bases). This CDR3 contains 14 residues. V lost 1 base, J lost 1 base, and 7 bases lay in between. Looked up from germline, CDR1 is LNHNV and CDR2 is YYDKDF (reference sequence). CDR3 residues: CATSRARGNTEAFF. CDR3 nucleotides: TGTGCCACCAGCAGAGCAAGGGGGAACACTGAAGCTTTCTTT.